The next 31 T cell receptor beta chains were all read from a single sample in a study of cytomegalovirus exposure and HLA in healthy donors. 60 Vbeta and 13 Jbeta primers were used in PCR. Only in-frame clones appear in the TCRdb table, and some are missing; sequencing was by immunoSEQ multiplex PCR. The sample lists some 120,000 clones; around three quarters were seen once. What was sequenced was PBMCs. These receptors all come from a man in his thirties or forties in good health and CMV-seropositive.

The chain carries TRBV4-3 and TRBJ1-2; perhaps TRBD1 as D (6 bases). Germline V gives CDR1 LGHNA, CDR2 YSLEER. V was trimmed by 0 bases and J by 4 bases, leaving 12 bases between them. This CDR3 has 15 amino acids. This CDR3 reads CASSQDQGLAYGYTF. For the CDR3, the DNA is TGCGCCAGCAGCCAAGATCAGGGGCTAGCCTATGGCTACACCTTC.

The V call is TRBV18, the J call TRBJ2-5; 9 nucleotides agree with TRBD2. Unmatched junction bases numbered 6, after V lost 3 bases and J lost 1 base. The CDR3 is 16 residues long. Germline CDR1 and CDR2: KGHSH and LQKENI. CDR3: CASSPVAGVAQETQYF. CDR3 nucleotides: TGTGCCAGCTCACCTGTAGCGGGAGTTGCCCAAGAGACCCAGTACTTC.

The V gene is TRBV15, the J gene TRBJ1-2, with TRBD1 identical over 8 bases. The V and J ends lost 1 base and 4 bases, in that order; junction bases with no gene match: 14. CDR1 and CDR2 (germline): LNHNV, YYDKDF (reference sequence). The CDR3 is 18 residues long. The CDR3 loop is CATSRAGGNPSFRYGYTF. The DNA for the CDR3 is TGTGCCACCAGCAGAGCAGGGGGCAATCCTTCATTTCGCTATGGCTACACCTTC.

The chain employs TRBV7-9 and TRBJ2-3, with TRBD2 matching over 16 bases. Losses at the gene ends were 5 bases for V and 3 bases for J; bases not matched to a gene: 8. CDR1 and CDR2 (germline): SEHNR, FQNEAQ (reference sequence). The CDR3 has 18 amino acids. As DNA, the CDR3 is TGTGCCAGCAGCACCGGGACTAGCGGGGGGGCCTGGACAGATACGCAGTATTTT. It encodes CASSTGTSGGAWTDTQYF.

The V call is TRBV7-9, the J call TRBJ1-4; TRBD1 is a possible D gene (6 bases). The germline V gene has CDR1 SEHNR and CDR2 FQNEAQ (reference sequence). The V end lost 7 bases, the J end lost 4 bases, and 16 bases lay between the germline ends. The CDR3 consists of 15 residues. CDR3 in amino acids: CASTRAGAFNEKLFF. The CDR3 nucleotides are TGTGCCAGCACCCGAGCGGGGGCCTTTAATGAAAAACTGTTTTTT.

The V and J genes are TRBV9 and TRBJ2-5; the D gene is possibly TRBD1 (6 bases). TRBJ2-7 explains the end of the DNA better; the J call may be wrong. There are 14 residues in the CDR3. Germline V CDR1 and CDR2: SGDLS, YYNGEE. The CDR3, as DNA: TGTGCCAGCAGCGAAGGGGGTTACAAGAACGAGCAGTACTTC. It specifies CASSEGGYKNEQYF.

The DNA for the CDR3 is TGTGCCAGCAGTAACACGGAGCACGAGCAGTACTTC. The encoded protein is CASSNTEHEQYF. This rearrangement joins TRBV7-8 to TRBJ2-7; no clear D gene. The germline V gene has CDR1 SGHVS and CDR2 FQNEAQ. This CDR3 contains 12 residues. With 6 bases removed from V and 5 bases from J, the gap between germline ends came to 11 bases.

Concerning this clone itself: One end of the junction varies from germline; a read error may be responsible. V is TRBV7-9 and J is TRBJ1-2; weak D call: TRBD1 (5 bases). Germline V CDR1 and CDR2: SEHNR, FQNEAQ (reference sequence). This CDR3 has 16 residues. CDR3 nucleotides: TGTGCCAGCAGCTTAGGATCCGCGGGAGGGCCTGGCTTGGGGGACTTC. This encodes CASSLGSAGGPGLGDF. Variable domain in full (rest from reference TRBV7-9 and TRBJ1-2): DTGVSQNPRHKITKRGQNVTFRCDPISEHNRLYWYRQTLGQGPEFLTYFQNEAQLEKSRLLSDRFSAERPKGSFSTLEIQRTEQGDSAMYLCASSLGSAGGPGLGDFGSGTRLTVV.

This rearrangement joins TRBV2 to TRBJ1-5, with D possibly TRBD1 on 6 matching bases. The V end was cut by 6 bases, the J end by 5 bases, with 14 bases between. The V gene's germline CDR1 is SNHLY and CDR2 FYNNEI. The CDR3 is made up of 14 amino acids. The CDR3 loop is CASSTDRLDQPQHF. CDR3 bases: TGTGCCAGCAGCACAGACAGGTTAGATCAGCCCCAGCATTTT.

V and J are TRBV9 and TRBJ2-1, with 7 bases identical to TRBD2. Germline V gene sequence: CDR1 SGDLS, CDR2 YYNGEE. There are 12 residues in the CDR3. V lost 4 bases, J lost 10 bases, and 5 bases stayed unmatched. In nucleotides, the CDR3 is TGTGCCAGCAGCTCAATACTAGCGGAGCAGTTCTTC. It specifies CASSSILAEQFF.

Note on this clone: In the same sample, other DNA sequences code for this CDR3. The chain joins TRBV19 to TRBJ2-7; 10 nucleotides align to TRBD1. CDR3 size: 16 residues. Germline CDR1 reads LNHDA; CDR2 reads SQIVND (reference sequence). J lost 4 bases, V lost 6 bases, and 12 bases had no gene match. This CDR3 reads CASRTTAGQGVYEQYF. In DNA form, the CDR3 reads TGTGCCAGTAGAACGACGGCAGGACAGGGGGTGTACGAGCAGTACTTC.

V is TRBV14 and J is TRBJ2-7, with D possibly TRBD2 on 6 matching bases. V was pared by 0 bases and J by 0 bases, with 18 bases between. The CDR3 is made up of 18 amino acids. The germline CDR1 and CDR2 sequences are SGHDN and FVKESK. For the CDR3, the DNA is TGTGCCAGCAGCCAAGATCGTGGGGACTTCCGAAACTCCTACGAGCAGTACTTC. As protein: CASSQDRGDFRNSYEQYF. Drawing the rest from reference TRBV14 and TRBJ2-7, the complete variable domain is EAGVTQFPSHSVIEKGQTVTLRCDPISGHDNLYWYRRVMGKEIKFLLHFVKESKQDESGMPNNRFLAERTGGTYSTLKVQPAELEDSGVYFCASSQDRGDFRNSYEQYFGPGTRLTVT.

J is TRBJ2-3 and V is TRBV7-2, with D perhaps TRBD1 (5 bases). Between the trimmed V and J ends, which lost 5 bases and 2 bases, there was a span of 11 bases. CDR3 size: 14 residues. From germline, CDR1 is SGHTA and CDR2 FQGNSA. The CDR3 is CASSRRQTTDTQYF. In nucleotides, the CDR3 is TGTGCCAGCAGCCGTAGACAGACCACAGATACGCAGTATTTT.

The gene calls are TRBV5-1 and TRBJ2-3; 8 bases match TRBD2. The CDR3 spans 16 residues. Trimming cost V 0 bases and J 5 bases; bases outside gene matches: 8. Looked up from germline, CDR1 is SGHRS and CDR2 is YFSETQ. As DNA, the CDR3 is TGCGCCAGCAGCTTGGTTCTTAGCGGGAAAGGAGATACGCAGTATTTT. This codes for CASSLVLSGKGDTQYF. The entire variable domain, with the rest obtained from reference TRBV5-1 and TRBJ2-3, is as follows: KAGVTQTPRYLIKTRGQQVTLSCSPISGHRSVSWYQQTPGQGLQFLFEYFSETQRNKGNFPGRFSGRQFSNSRSEMNVSTLELGDSALYLCASSLVLSGKGDTQYFGPGTRLTVL.

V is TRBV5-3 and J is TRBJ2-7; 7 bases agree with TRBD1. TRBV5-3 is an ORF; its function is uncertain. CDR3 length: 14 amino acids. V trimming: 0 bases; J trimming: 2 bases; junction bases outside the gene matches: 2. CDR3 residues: CARSLEGGTYEQYF. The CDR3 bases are TGTGCCAGAAGCTTGGAAGGGGGCACCTACGAGCAGTACTTC.

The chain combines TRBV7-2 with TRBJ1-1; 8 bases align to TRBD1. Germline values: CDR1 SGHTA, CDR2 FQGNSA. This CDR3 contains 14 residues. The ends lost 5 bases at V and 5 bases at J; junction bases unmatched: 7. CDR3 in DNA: TGTGCCAGCAGCGCGCAGGGGGCGCGAACTGAAGCTTTCTTT. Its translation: CASSAQGARTEAFF.

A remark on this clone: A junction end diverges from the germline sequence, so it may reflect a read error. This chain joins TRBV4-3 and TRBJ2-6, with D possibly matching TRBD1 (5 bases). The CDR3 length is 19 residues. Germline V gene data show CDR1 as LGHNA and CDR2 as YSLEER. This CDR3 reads CASSQGAARVFSGANGLTF. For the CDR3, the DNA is TGCGCCAGCAGCCAAGGCGCCGCTAGGGTGTTCTCTGGGGCCAACGGCCTGACTTTC.

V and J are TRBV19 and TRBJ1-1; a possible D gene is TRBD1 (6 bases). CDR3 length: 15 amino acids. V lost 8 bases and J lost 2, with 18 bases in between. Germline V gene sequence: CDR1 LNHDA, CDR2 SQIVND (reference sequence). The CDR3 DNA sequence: TGTGCCAGTCTTAGCAGGGGATCGGGAAACACTGAAGCTTTCTTT. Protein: CASLSRGSGNTEAFF.

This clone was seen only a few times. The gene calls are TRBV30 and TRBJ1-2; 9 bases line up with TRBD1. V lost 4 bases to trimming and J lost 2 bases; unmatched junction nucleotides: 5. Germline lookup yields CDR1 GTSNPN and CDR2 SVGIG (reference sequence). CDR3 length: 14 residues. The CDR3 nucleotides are TGTGCCTGGAACCCGGGACAGGGAAACTATGGCTACACCTTC. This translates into CAWNPGQGNYGYTF.

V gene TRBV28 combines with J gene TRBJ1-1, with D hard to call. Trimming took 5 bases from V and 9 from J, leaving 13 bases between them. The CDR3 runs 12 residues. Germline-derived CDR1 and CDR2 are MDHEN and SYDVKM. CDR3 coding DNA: TGTGCCAGCAGTCCACTGACCGGGAAAGCTTTCTTT. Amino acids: CASSPLTGKAFF.

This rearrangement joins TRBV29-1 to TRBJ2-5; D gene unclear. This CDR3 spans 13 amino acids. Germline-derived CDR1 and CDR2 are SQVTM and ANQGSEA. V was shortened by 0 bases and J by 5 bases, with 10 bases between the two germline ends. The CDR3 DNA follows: TGCAGCGTTGAAGATCGCGTCTCGGAGACCCAGTACTTC. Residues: CSVEDRVSETQYF.

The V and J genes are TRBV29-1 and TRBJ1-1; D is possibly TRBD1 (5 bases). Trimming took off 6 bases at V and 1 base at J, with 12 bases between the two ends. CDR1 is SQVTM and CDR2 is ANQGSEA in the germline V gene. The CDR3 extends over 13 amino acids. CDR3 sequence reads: CSVSGGGNTEAFF. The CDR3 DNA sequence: TGCAGCGTCTCTGGGGGGGGGAACACTGAAGCTTTCTTT.

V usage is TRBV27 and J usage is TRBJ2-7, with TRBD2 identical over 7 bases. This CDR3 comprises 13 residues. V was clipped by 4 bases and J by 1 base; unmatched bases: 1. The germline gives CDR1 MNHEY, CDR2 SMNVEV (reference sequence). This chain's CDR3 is CASSSSGSYEQYF. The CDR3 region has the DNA TGTGCCAGCAGTTCTAGCGGATCCTACGAGCAGTACTTC.

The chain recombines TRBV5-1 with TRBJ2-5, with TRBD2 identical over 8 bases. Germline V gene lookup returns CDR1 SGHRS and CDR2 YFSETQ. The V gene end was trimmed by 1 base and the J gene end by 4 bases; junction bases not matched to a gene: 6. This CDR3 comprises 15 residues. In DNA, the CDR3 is TGCGCCAGCAGCTTGACTAGCGGAGGAGGAGAGACCCAGTACTTC. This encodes CASSLTSGGGETQYF. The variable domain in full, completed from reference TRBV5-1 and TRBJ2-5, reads KAGVTQTPRYLIKTRGQQVTLSCSPISGHRSVSWYQQTPGQGLQFLFEYFSETQRNKGNFPGRFSGRQFSNSRSEMNVSTLELGDSALYLCASSLTSGGGETQYFGPGTRLLVL.

The CDR3 DNA sequence: TGTGCCAGCAGCCCACTTACGGGGGGGCGGCAAGAGACCCAGTACTTC. Amino acid sequence: CASSPLTGGRQETQYF. This rearrangement joins TRBV11-3 to TRBJ2-5; 8 bases are shared with TRBD2. Germline V gene data show CDR1 as SGHNT and CDR2 as YENEEA. This CDR3 region has 16 residues. V was clipped by 5 bases and J by 2 bases; unmatched bases: 10.

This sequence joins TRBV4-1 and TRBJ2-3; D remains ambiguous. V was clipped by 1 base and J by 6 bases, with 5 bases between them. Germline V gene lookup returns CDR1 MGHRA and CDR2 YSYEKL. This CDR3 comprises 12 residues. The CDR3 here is CASSQVLDTQYF. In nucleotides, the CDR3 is TGCGCCAGCAGCCAAGTCCTGGATACGCAGTATTTT.

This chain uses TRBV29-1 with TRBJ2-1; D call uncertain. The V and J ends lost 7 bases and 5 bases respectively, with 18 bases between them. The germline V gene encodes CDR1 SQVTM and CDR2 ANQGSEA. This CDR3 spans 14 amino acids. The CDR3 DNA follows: TGCAGCGACGTAGGCGGTCGAAGTAACAATGAGCAGTTCTTC. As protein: CSDVGGRSNNEQFF.

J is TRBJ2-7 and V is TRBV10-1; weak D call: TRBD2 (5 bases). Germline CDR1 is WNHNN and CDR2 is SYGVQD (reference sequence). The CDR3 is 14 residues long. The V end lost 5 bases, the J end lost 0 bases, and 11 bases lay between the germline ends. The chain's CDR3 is CASSSNRGSYEQYF. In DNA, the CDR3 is TGCGCCAGCAGTTCTAACCGGGGCTCCTACGAGCAGTACTTC.

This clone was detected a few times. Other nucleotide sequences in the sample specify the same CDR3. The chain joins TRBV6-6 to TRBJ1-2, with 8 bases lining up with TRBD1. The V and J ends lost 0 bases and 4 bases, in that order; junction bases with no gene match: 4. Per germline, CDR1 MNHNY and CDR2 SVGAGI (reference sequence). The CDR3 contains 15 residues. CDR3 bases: TGTGCCAGCAGTTACTCGGCAGGGGGCACCTATGGCTACACCTTC. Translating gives CASSYSAGGTYGYTF.

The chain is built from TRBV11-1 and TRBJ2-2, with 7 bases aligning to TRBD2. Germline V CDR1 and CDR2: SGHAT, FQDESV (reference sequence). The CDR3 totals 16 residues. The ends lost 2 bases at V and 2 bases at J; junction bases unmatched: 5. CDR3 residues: CASSLLSSGNTGELFF. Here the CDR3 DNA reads TGTGCCAGCAGCTTATTGTCTAGCGGAAACACCGGGGAGCTGTTTTTT.

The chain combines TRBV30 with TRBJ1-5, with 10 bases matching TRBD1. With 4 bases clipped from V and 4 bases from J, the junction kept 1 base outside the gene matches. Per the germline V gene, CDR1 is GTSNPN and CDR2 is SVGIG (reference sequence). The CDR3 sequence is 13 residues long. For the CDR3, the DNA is TGTGCCTGGACGGGACAGGGGAATCAGCCCCAGCATTTT. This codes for CAWTGQGNQPQHF.